These 8 T cell receptor beta chains came from one sample sequenced in a study of cytomegalovirus exposure and HLA in healthy donors. It was with 60 Vbeta and 13 Jbeta primers that the PCR ran. Sequencing used immunoSEQ multiplex PCR; TCRdb keeps in-frame clones, though not all of them. This table holds 150,000 or so clones, 77% found once. The specimen was PBMCs. Receptor source: a man in his forties or fifties in good health and CMV-seropositive.

The chain joins TRBV10-3 to TRBJ2-2, with 7 bases identical to TRBD1. The CDR3 loop spans 15 amino acids. The germline V gene encodes CDR1 ENHRY and CDR2 SYGVKD. V gave up 0 bases and J gave up 5 bases; unmatched junction bases: 3. The CDR3 region has the DNA TGTGCCATCAGTGAGTCGACAGGGTCGACCGGGGAGCTGTTTTTT. Its protein is CAISESTGSTGELFF.

The rearrangement joins TRBV7-9 to TRBJ2-5, with D possibly matching TRBD2 (5 bases). In germline, CDR1 is SEHNR, CDR2 FQNEAQ (reference sequence). V was cut by 5 bases and J by 6 bases, with 16 bases left in between. The CDR3 spans 14 residues. The DNA of the CDR3 is TGTGCCAGCAGCCCCCTAGCTACAATGAAGACCCAGTACTTC. Translated: CASSPLATMKTQYF.

The V and J genes are TRBV11-2 and TRBJ2-5, with 11 positions matching TRBD2. V lost 2 bases, J lost 2 bases, and 7 bases stayed unmatched. The length of the CDR3 is 17 residues. CDR1 and CDR2 from the germline V gene are SGHAT and FQNNGV. Here the CDR3 DNA reads TGTGCCAGCAGCTTATTAGCGGGGGGGTTCAGACAAGAGACCCAGTACTTC. This codes for CASSLLAGGFRQETQYF.

By its share, this clone is medium-sized (0.01 to 0.1%). The rearrangement links TRBV4-3 to TRBJ2-1, with D unclear. The CDR3 spans 12 residues. The V end lost 0 bases, the J end lost 13 bases, and 10 bases lay between the germline ends. Germline CDR1 LGHNA, CDR2 YSLEER. The CDR3: CASSQDTGPQFF. The CDR3, as DNA: TGCGCCAGCAGCCAAGATACTGGGCCCCAGTTCTTC.

This chain links TRBV28 with TRBJ2-5, with D perhaps TRBD1 (6 bases). Trimming pared 5 bases from V and 3 bases from J, leaving 16 bases between. Germline assignment: CDR1 MDHEN and CDR2 SYDVKM. This CDR3 comprises 15 residues. CDR3 sequence (DNA): TGTGCCAGCAGTCGCACAGGGACCCCGAAAGAGACCCAGTACTTC. Translating it yields CASSRTGTPKETQYF.

V gene TRBV2 combines with J gene TRBJ1-1; 7 bases map to TRBD1. Germline V gene lookup returns CDR1 SNHLY and CDR2 FYNNEI. The CDR3 is made up of 13 amino acids. The V segment lost 9 bases and the J segment 4 bases; nucleotides outside the gene matches: 8. The CDR3 is CASIRDRGTEAFF. DNA of the CDR3: TGTGCCAGTATCCGGGACAGAGGCACTGAAGCTTTCTTT.

The rearrangement links TRBV6-1 to TRBJ2-2; TRBD1 matches 9 bases. J lost 7 bases, V lost 1 base, and 4 bases had no gene match. CDR3 length equals 15 residues. Germline CDR1 reads MNHNS; CDR2 reads SASEGT. CDR3 residues: CASSEGGQGSGELFF. The CDR3 nucleotides are TGTGCCAGCAGTGAAGGGGGACAGGGAAGCGGGGAGCTGTTTTTT.

V usage is TRBV7-2 and J usage is TRBJ1-2; D is uncertain. The germline V gene encodes CDR1 SGHTA and CDR2 FQGNSA. Trimming removed 0 bases at V and 7 bases at J, with 6 bases between. The CDR3 has 12 amino acids. In DNA form, the CDR3 reads TGTGCCAGCAGCTTAGCCGGAGGTGGCTACACCTTC. Amino acids: CASSLAGGGYTF.